These 16 T cell receptor beta chains came from one sample sequenced in a study of naive and memory T cell subsets. The study, taken as a whole, reports: Especially in CD8 cells, naive repertoires contained a few larger clonotypes, possibly CD45RA-re-expressing memory cells.

No antigen is known for these receptors. The beta constant-region primer was an equimolar mix of two oligonucleotides covering TRBC1 and TRBC2. Four rounds of PCR amplified the ligated cDNA using nested alpha and beta constant-region primers plus SP2. TCRdb fed the UMI-ligation and nested PCR reads into MiXCR, producing one record per CDR3 protein. The sample lists under 150,000 distinct CDR3 sequences; roughly a fifth were seen once. The material sequenced was naive CD8+ T cells from blood. These receptors came from a human donor in good health.

The chain couples TRBV20-1 to TRBJ2-1; 9 bases agree with TRBD2. V was pared by 3 bases and J by 4 bases, with 4 bases of the junction left unmatched. The V gene's germline CDR1 is DFQATT and CDR2 SNEGSKA (reference sequence). The CDR3 extends over 14 amino acids. CDR3 amino acids: CSASRLAGYNEQFF. DNA of the CDR3: TGCAGTGCTAGCCGCCTAGCGGGGTACAATGAGCAGTTCTTC.

The rearrangement joins TRBV24-1 to TRBJ2-1, with a tentative D call TRBD1 (5 bases). Germline CDR1 and CDR2: KGHDR and SFDVKD. V dropped 4 bases and J dropped 0 bases, with 12 bases sitting between them. The CDR3 length is 16 residues. The CDR3 bases are TGTGCCACCAGTGACCCGGACACAAGCTCCTACAATGAGCAGTTCTTC. Translated: CATSDPDTSSYNEQFF.

The chain recombines TRBV2 with TRBJ2-7, with 11 bases fitting TRBD1. The CDR3 totals 13 residues. The V gene end was trimmed by 8 bases and the J gene end by 4 bases; junction bases not matched to a gene: 4. Per the germline V gene, CDR1 is SNHLY and CDR2 is FYNNEI. The CDR3 here is CASGGTGGYEQYF. In nucleotides, the CDR3 is TGTGCCAGCGGGGGGACAGGGGGGTACGAGCAGTACTTC.

This clonotype appeared a few times. The rearrangement joins TRBV15 to TRBJ2-5; D tentatively fits TRBD1 or TRBD2 (5 bases each). The V gene lost 5 bases and the J gene lost 4 bases, with 14 bases spanning the gap. The CDR3 has 14 residues. CDR1 and CDR2 (germline): LNHNV, YYDKDF (reference sequence). CDR3 in DNA: TGTGCCACCAGCGGACTGCAGGGATTAGAGACCCAGTACTTC. This sequence encodes CATSGLQGLETQYF.

The rearrangement uses TRBV12-3 or TRBV12-4 and TRBJ2-5, with TRBD1 matching 8 bases. Losses at the gene ends were 5 bases for V and 5 bases for J; bases not matched to a gene: 13. The CDR3 covers 16 residues. CDR3: CASSLNPGQVVETQYF. For the CDR3, the DNA is TGTGCCAGCAGTCTGAATCCGGGACAGGTTGTCGAGACCCAGTACTTC.

This clonotype has only a few counts. This sequence joins TRBV28 and TRBJ2-5; D is perhaps TRBD1 (5 bases). This CDR3 is 14 amino acids long. V was pared by 8 bases and J by 2 bases, with 15 bases between. Germline V gene data show CDR1 as MDHEN and CDR2 as SYDVKM. CDR3 DNA sequence: TGTGCCAGCCGCGCAGGGTTGTTACAAGAGACCCAGTACTTC. This encodes CASRAGLLQETQYF.

The CDR3 DNA sequence: TGTGCCAGCAGCCCACGGGGTGGGTTTACTGAAGCTTTCTTT. Translation: CASSPRGGFTEAFF. This sequence joins TRBV5-6 and TRBJ1-1; D remains unclear. The V and J ends lost 4 bases and 5 bases respectively, with 15 bases between them. Germline V gene data show CDR1 as SGHDT and CDR2 as YYEEEE. This CDR3 spans 14 amino acids.

In this sample, this clonotype turned up many times. This chain connects TRBV29-1 to TRBJ1-1, with D unresolved. Germline V gene data show CDR1 as SQVTM and CDR2 as ANQGSEA. The CDR3 is made up of 10 amino acids. The V end lost 5 bases, the J end lost 6 bases, and 7 bases lay between the germline ends. The CDR3 reads CSVFIAEAFF. The CDR3, as DNA: TGCAGCGTTTTTATCGCTGAAGCTTTCTTT.

The gene calls are TRBV7-2 and TRBJ2-3; the D is unclear. Trimming cost V 4 bases and J 4 bases, with 9 bases left between them. The CDR3 consists of 13 residues. From germline, CDR1 is SGHTA and CDR2 FQGNSA. CDR3 sequence (DNA): TGTGCCAGCAGCTCGACCCAGGCAGATACGCAGTATTTT. It codes for CASSSTQADTQYF.

This clonotype showed up many times. J is TRBJ2-7 and V is TRBV7-9, with D possibly TRBD2 on 6 matching bases. The CDR3 consists of 13 residues. Germline CDR1 reads SEHNR; CDR2 reads FQNEAQ (reference sequence). Trimming stripped 8 bases from V and 0 bases from J, with 11 bases between. The CDR3: CASSAGGSYEQYF. CDR3 DNA sequence: TGTGCCAGCTCCGCCGGGGGCTCCTACGAGCAGTACTTC. Variable domain in full (rest from reference TRBV7-9 and TRBJ2-7): DTGVSQNPRHKITKRGQNVTFRCDPISEHNRLYWYRQTLGQGPEFLTYFQNEAQLEKSRLLSDRFSAERPKGSFSTLEIQRTEQGDSAMYLCASSAGGSYEQYFGPGTRLTVT.

The chain has TRBV27 and TRBJ2-6; D is undetermined. V shed 3 bases and J shed 3 bases, with 12 bases lying between them. The CDR3 is 16 amino acids. Germline assignment: CDR1 MNHEY and CDR2 SMNVEV (reference sequence). For the CDR3, the DNA is TGTGCCAGCAGTTTTAGTGGGGTCGGTGGGGCCAACGTCCTGACTTTC. It specifies CASSFSGVGGANVLTF.

The chain carries TRBV5-1 and TRBJ1-2; 9 nucleotides agree with TRBD1. V dropped 3 bases and J dropped 6; count of bases not matched to a gene: 3. Germline V gene data show CDR1 as SGHRS and CDR2 as YFSETQ. The CDR3 runs 13 residues. The chain's CDR3 is CASSSQGADGYTF. The DNA of the CDR3 is TGCGCCAGCAGCTCACAGGGGGCGGATGGCTACACCTTC.

The rearrangement links TRBV29-1 to TRBJ2-7; 7 bases agree with TRBD1. Germline-derived CDR1 and CDR2 are SQVTM and ANQGSEA. V was clipped by 3 bases and J by 0 bases; unmatched bases: 2. This CDR3 spans 13 amino acids. The CDR3 nucleotides are TGCAGCGTTGAGTCAGGGGGCTCCTACGAGCAGTACTTC. Translation: CSVESGGSYEQYF.

The chain uses TRBV5-4 and TRBJ2-1; perhaps TRBD2 as D (5 bases). There are 14 residues in the CDR3. Looked up from germline, CDR1 is SGHNT and CDR2 is YYREEE (reference sequence). V gave up 0 bases and J gave up 8 bases, with 12 bases separating them. CDR3 in DNA: TGTGCCAGCAGCTTGGTCCGAGGGCAGGATGAGCAGTTCTTC. Amino acid sequence: CASSLVRGQDEQFF.

This clonotype was found a few times. The J gene is TRBJ2-5, the V gene TRBV27; D might be TRBD1 or TRBD2, each matching 5 bases. This CDR3 is 15 amino acids long. Looked up from germline, CDR1 is MNHEY and CDR2 is SMNVEV (reference sequence). Trimming left V 3 bases short and J 4 bases short, with 15 bases between. CDR3 DNA sequence: TGTGCCAGCAGTTTGATAGGGACGCCGGGAGAGACCCAGTACTTC. Amino acids: CASSLIGTPGETQYF.

The gene calls are TRBV6-6 and TRBJ2-2; D may be TRBD1 (6 bases). Per germline, CDR1 MNHNY and CDR2 SVGAGI (reference sequence). The CDR3 is 17 residues long. Trimming stripped 2 bases from V and 7 bases from J, with 20 bases between. CDR3 coding DNA: TGTGCCAGCAGTTACAGTGAGGGGACACCCTCGCACGGGGAGCTGTTTTTT. It specifies CASSYSEGTPSHGELFF.